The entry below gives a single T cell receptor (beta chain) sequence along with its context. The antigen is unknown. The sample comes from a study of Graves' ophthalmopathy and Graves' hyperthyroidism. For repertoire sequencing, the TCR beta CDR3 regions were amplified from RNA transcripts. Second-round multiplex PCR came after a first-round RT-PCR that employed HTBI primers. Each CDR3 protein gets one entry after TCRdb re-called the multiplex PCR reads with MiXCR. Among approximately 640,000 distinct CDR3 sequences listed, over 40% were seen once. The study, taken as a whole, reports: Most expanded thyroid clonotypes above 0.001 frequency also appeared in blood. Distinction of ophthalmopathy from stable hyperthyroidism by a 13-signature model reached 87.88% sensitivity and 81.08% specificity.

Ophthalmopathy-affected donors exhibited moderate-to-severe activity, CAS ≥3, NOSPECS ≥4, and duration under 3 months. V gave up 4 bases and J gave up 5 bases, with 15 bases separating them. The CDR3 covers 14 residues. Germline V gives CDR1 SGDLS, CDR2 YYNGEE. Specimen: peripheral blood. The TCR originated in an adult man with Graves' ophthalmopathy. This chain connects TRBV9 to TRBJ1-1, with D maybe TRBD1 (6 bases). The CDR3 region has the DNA TGTGCCAGCAGCCAAACAGGGTGGGGAACTGAAGCTTTCTTT. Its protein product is CASSQTGWGTEAFF. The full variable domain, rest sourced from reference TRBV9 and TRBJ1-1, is DSGVTQTPKHLITATGQRVTLRCSPRSGDLSVYWYQQSLDQGLQFLIQYYNGEERAKGNILERFSAQQFPDLHSELNLSSLELGDSALYFCASSQTGWGTEAFFGQGTRLTVV.